In this sample, the clone carrying this T cell receptor (beta chain) turned up many times. What it recognizes is unknown. The CDR3 runs 18 residues. V lost 3 bases to trimming and J lost 5 bases; unmatched junction nucleotides: 14. In germline, CDR1 is MDHEN, CDR2 SYDVKM. The sample belongs to a study of human T cells and chemical hapten exposure. Specified time point: pre-sensitization, week 0. Treatment meaning: therapeutic diphenylcyclopropenone sensitization with weekly scalp DPC. Study-wide results and caveats: Among TCRs, those above 1 in 1000 frequency were unaffected by DPC sensitization. In comparison with controls, expanded TCRs gave rise to a significantly larger number of large CDR3 similarity clusters.

MiXCR was run by TCRdb on the RACE reads, yielding one entry per CDR3 protein. The table shows under 400,000 distinct CDR3 sequences, with 4% to 6% occurring only once. The clonotype comes from a woman aged 50 to 60 with alopecia areata. Some clones in this sample may be carry-over from other donors' samples. The sequences come from whole blood, collected in connection with sensitization to the hapten diphenylcyclopropenone (DPC). J is TRBJ2-5 and V is TRBV28; 11 nucleotides align to TRBD2. This CDR3 is CASSFDRLAGLPSETQYF. The CDR3, as DNA: TGTGCCAGCAGTTTCGACAGACTAGCGGGACTACCCTCGGAGACCCAGTACTTC.